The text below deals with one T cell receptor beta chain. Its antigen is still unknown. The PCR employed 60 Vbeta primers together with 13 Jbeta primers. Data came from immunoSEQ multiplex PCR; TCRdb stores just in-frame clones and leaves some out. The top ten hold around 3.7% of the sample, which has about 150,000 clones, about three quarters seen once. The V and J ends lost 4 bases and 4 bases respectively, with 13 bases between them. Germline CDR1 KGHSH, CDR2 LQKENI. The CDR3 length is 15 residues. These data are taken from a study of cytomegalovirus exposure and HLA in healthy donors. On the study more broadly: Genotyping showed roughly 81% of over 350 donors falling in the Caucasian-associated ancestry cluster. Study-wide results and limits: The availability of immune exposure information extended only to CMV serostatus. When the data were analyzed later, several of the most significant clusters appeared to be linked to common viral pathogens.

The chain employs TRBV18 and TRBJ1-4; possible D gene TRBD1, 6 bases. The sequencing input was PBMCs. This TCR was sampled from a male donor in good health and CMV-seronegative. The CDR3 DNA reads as TGTGCCAGCTCACTAAGCAGGGGCGGTAATGAAAAACTGTTTTTT. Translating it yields CASSLSRGGNEKLFF.